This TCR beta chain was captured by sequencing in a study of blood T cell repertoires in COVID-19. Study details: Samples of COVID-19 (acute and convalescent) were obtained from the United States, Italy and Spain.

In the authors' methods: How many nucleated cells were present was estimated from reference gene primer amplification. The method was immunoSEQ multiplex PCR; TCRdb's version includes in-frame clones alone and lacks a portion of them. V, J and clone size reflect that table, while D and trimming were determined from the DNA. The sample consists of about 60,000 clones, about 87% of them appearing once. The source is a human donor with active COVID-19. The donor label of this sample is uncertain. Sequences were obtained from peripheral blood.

The CDR3 sequence is CASSQSSTSGPSGQFF. The CDR3 DNA sequence: TGTGCCAGCAGCCAATCCAGTACTAGCGGCCCTTCTGGGCAGTTCTTC. J is TRBJ2-1 and V is TRBV7-3, with 8 bases lining up with TRBD2. This CDR3 has 16 residues. J lost 12 bases, V lost 5 bases, and 18 bases had no gene match. From germline, CDR1 is SGHTA and CDR2 FQGTGA.